Shown below are 27 T cell receptor beta chains from a single sample sequenced in a study of T cell responses to AZD1222 COVID-19 vaccine. Sequenced by immunoSEQ multiplex PCR; TCRdb stores in-frame clones only, minus some. The sample consists of some 92,000 clones, roughly 89% of them appearing once. The sequences come from peripheral blood, collected on day 0 of MenACWY control vaccination. All receptors come from an adult in good health.

This chain connects TRBV9 to TRBJ2-7, with TRBD1 matching 10 bases. CDR1 and CDR2 (germline): SGDLS, YYNGEE. J gave up 2 bases and V 0 bases, and 5 bases lay outside the gene matches. This CDR3 has 16 amino acids. CDR3 sequence: CASSVGATGGAYEQYF. The CDR3 nucleotides read TGTGCCAGCAGCGTAGGGGCGACAGGGGGCGCCTACGAGCAGTACTTC.

The chain employs TRBV5-6 and TRBJ2-2; D may be TRBD1 or TRBD2 (6 bases each). Germline CDR1 reads SGHDT; CDR2 reads YYEEEE. This CDR3 has 16 amino acids. Trimming cost V 4 bases and J 4 bases, with 17 bases left between them. The CDR3 loop is CASSIPGRGGTGELFF. CDR3 DNA sequence: TGTGCCAGCAGCATCCCAGGCAGGGGAGGCACCGGGGAGCTGTTTTTT.

The chain recombines TRBV2 with TRBJ1-3; D ambiguous. The V gene lost 2 bases and the J gene lost 4 bases, with 6 bases spanning the gap. The CDR3 consists of 13 residues. The germline CDR1 and CDR2 sequences are SNHLY and FYNNEI. The CDR3 is CASSEQKGNTIYF. The CDR3 nucleotides are TGTGCCAGCAGTGAACAGAAAGGAAACACCATATATTTT.

The V call is TRBV29-1, the J call TRBJ2-3; 14 bases are a match to TRBD2. This CDR3 is built from 15 residues. J gave up 2 bases and V 5 bases, and 3 bases lay outside the gene matches. CDR1 and CDR2 (germline): SQVTM, ANQGSEA. The CDR3 sequence is CSVTGLAGVTDTQYF. The CDR3 DNA is TGCAGCGTTACGGGACTAGCGGGGGTCACAGATACGCAGTATTTT.

V is TRBV18 and J is TRBJ1-3, with TRBD1 matching over 9 bases. The V gene's germline CDR1 is KGHSH and CDR2 LQKENI. V shed 4 bases and J 4 bases; nucleotides not matched to a gene: 8. The CDR3 is 16 amino acids. This CDR3 is CASSQTGTGMGNTIYF. Written as DNA, the CDR3 is TGTGCCAGCTCACAGACCGGGACAGGGATGGGAAACACCATATATTTT.

CDR3 in amino acids: CASSSPRAGWGTDTQYF. The CDR3 coding sequence is TGTGCCAGCAGTTCACCCAGGGCGGGGTGGGGCACAGATACGCAGTATTTT. The chain has TRBV28 and TRBJ2-3, with a tentative D call TRBD2 (6 bases). V was shortened by 4 bases and J by 1 base, with 18 bases between the two germline ends. This CDR3 has 17 residues. In germline, CDR1 is MDHEN, CDR2 SYDVKM.

The CDR3 DNA follows: TGCGCCAGCAGCACTAGCGGGAGTACCTCAGATACGCAGTATTTT. It is translated as CASSTSGSTSDTQYF. The genes are TRBV10-1 and TRBJ2-3; 11 bases agree with TRBD2. The trim removed 6 bases at V and 4 bases at J, leaving 6 bases unmatched. The CDR3 contains 15 residues. Germline loops: CDR1 WNHNN, CDR2 SYGVQD (reference sequence).

The V call is TRBV7-2, the J call TRBJ1-2; TRBD1 matches 8 bases. Germline V gene lookup returns CDR1 SGHTA and CDR2 FQGNSA. The CDR3 consists of 13 residues. The ends lost 5 bases at V and 7 bases at J; junction bases unmatched: 6. The CDR3 nucleotides read TGTGCCAGCAGCGTCCAGGGGGCCGGTGGCTACACCTTC. Protein: CASSVQGAGGYTF.

A few counts support this clone. J is TRBJ1-2 and V is TRBV28; no clear D gene. Germline assignment: CDR1 MDHEN and CDR2 SYDVKM. There are 13 residues in the CDR3. Trimming pared 1 base from V and 5 bases from J, leaving 8 bases between. The CDR3 nucleotides are TGTGCCAGCAGTTTATCCGGAGGGTATGGCTACACCTTC. Its protein is CASSLSGGYGYTF.

The rearrangement links TRBV3-1 (or the pseudogene TRBV3-2) to TRBJ1-2; D gene unclear. V lost 4 bases, J lost 2 bases, and 11 bases lay in between. Germline values: CDR1 LGHDT, CDR2 YNNKEL (reference sequence). The CDR3 covers 14 residues. CDR3 nucleotides: TGTGCCAGCAGCCCCAACAGAGAGAACTATGGCTACACCTTC. Its protein is CASSPNRENYGYTF.

The chain uses TRBV5-1 and TRBJ2-7, with TRBD2 matching 8 bases. The germline V gene has CDR1 SGHRS and CDR2 YFSETQ. The V gene end was trimmed by 4 bases and the J gene end by 4 bases; junction bases not matched to a gene: 10. The length of the CDR3 is 15 residues. This CDR3 reads CASSREGGTSYEQYF. Written as DNA, the CDR3 is TGCGCCAGCAGCCGGGAGGGAGGGACCTCTTACGAGCAGTACTTC. The full variable domain, in which reference TRBV5-1 and TRBJ2-7 provide the parts outside the CDR3, is KAGVTQTPRYLIKTRGQQVTLSCSPISGHRSVSWYQQTPGQGLQFLFEYFSETQRNKGNFPGRFSGRQFSNSRSEMNVSTLELGDSALYLCASSREGGTSYEQYFGPGTRLTVT.

This chain joins TRBV12-5 and TRBJ1-2; no clear D. Germline V gene lookup returns CDR1 LGHNT and CDR2 FRNRAP. Between the trimmed V and J ends, which lost 0 bases and 4 bases, there was a span of 9 bases. The CDR3 is 14 amino acids. CDR3 region: CASGLVPGFYGYTF. DNA of the CDR3: TGTGCTAGTGGTTTGGTTCCAGGTTTCTATGGCTACACCTTC.

This sequence joins TRBV3-1 (or the pseudogene TRBV3-2) and TRBJ1-4; tentative D call: TRBD1 (6 bases). Between the trimmed V and J ends, which lost 7 bases and 6 bases, there was a span of 21 bases. CDR1 and CDR2 from the germline V gene are LGHDT and YNNKEL (reference sequence). This CDR3 is 16 amino acids long. The CDR3 here is CASTSSEVRGHEKLFF. CDR3 in DNA: TGTGCCAGCACCTCAAGCGAGGTCAGGGGTCATGAAAAACTGTTTTTT.

The chain is built from TRBV10-3 and TRBJ2-7; the match to TRBD1 covers 10 bases. Trimming cost V 4 bases and J 5 bases; bases outside gene matches: 5. The CDR3 consists of 14 residues. Germline CDR1 reads ENHRY; CDR2 reads SYGVKD. The CDR3 protein is CAISGRQGADEQYF. CDR3 DNA: TGTGCCATCAGTGGTAGACAGGGGGCCGACGAGCAGTACTTC.

The rearrangement links TRBV28 to TRBJ1-3; D possibly corresponds to TRBD1 (6 bases). The CDR3 loop spans 10 amino acids. The germline CDR1 and CDR2 sequences are MDHEN and SYDVKM. V dropped 10 bases and J dropped 11 bases, with 12 bases sitting between them. CDR3 bases: TGTGCCAAGGAGAGGGGGGCCATATATTTT. The encoded protein is CAKERGAIYF.

This clone was observed once. This chain uses TRBV28 with TRBJ1-2; D gene unclear. From germline, CDR1 is MDHEN and CDR2 SYDVKM. The V and J ends lost 5 bases and 4 bases respectively, with 11 bases between them. The CDR3 sequence is 13 residues long. The CDR3 bases are TGTGCCAGCAGTCCCCGGCTCGGCTATGGCTACACCTTC. Its protein product is CASSPRLGYGYTF.

Concerning this clone itself: This CDR3 is also generated by other DNA sequences in the sample. V and J are TRBV19 and TRBJ2-3; 8 nucleotides align to TRBD2. From germline, CDR1 is LNHDA and CDR2 SQIVND (reference sequence). V trimming: 5 bases; J trimming: 2 bases; junction bases outside the gene matches: 3. The CDR3 runs to 14 residues. CDR3 in amino acids: CASSSGLATDTQYF. The CDR3 bases are TGTGCCAGTAGTTCCGGACTAGCCACAGATACGCAGTATTTT. The entire variable domain, with the rest obtained from reference TRBV19 and TRBJ2-3, is as follows: DGGITQSPKYLFRKEGQNVTLSCEQNLNHDAMYWYRQDPGQGLRLIYYSQIVNDFQKGDIAEGYSVSREKKESFPLTVTSAQKNPTAFYLCASSSGLATDTQYFGPGTRLTVL.

J is TRBJ1-3 and V is TRBV9, with D maybe TRBD1 (5 bases). V was trimmed by 2 bases and J by 0 bases, leaving 6 bases between them. The length of the CDR3 is 14 residues. Germline loops: CDR1 SGDLS, CDR2 YYNGEE. CDR3 residues: CASSVDSSGNTIYF. CDR3 bases: TGTGCCAGCAGCGTCGACAGCTCTGGAAACACCATATATTTT.

The chain carries TRBV5-5 and TRBJ1-2; D uncertain. V shed 0 bases and J shed 4 bases, with 16 bases lying between them. CDR3 length: 16 amino acids. Germline loops: CDR1 SGHKS, CDR2 YYEKEE (reference sequence). DNA of the CDR3: TGTGCCAGCAGCTTGGGAGGATACGGGCGGTTCTATGGCTACACCTTC. Its translation: CASSLGGYGRFYGYTF.

The V and J genes are TRBV12-3 or TRBV12-4 and TRBJ1-6; the D is unclear. The CDR3 spans 13 residues. V dropped 4 bases and J dropped 7 bases, with 8 bases sitting between them. CDR3 amino acids: CASSWSENSPLHF. CDR3 sequence (DNA): TGTGCCAGCAGTTGGTCAGAAAATTCACCCCTCCACTTT.

This chain uses TRBV7-8 with TRBJ1-4, with D uncertain. This CDR3 spans 17 amino acids. Germline values: CDR1 SGHVS, CDR2 FQNEAQ. Trimming shortened V by 5 bases and J by 0 bases, and 16 bases separated the two germline ends. The CDR3 loop reads CASSPDQVIATNEKLFF. CDR3 nucleotide sequence: TGTGCCAGCAGCCCTGACCAGGTTATAGCAACTAATGAAAAACTGTTTTTT.

The rearrangement uses TRBV10-3 and TRBJ2-7; 9 nucleotides line up with TRBD1. The CDR3 runs 13 residues. The germline CDR1 and CDR2 sequences are ENHRY and SYGVKD. V lost 6 bases and J lost 1; bases outside the gene matches: 1. CDR3 loop: CAIRGQGSYEQYF. Written as DNA, the CDR3 is TGTGCCATCAGGGGACAGGGATCCTACGAGCAGTACTTC.

The chain joins TRBV5-1 to TRBJ1-1; D might be TRBD1 (5 bases). Germline CDR1 is SGHRS and CDR2 is YFSETQ. Trimming removed 0 bases at V and 4 bases at J, with 10 bases between. The CDR3 covers 14 residues. CDR3 protein: CASSLAGAGTEAFF. CDR3 in DNA: TGCGCCAGCAGCTTGGCTGGGGCTGGCACTGAAGCTTTCTTT.

The chain combines TRBV6-1 with TRBJ1-2; D is unclear. CDR3 length: 14 amino acids. Germline loops: CDR1 MNHNS, CDR2 SASEGT. The V gene lost 2 bases and the J gene lost 2 bases, with 9 bases spanning the gap. CDR3 DNA sequence: TGTGCCAGCAGTGAATCGGGCCACAACTATGGCTACACCTTC. Translated: CASSESGHNYGYTF.

This chain links TRBV4-2 with TRBJ1-1; 9 bases are a match to TRBD1. Germline values: CDR1 LGHNA, CDR2 YNFKEQ. The CDR3 is 17 amino acids. V was pared by 3 bases and J by 0 bases, with 8 bases of the junction left unmatched. CDR3 nucleotide sequence: TGTGCCAGCAGCCAGTCCCCGGGACAGGGCGTGAACACTGAAGCTTTCTTT. Encoded protein: CASSQSPGQGVNTEAFF.

The chain recombines TRBV7-2 with TRBJ2-1; TRBD2 agrees at 9 bases. This CDR3 is 15 amino acids long. Germline lookup yields CDR1 SGHTA and CDR2 FQGNSA. V lost 5 bases, J lost 2 bases, and 4 bases stayed unmatched. The CDR3 sequence is CASSLTSGPYNEQFF. The DNA for the CDR3 is TGTGCCAGCAGCCTGACTAGCGGCCCCTACAATGAGCAGTTCTTC. Drawing the rest from reference TRBV7-2 and TRBJ2-1, the complete variable domain is GAGVSQSPSNKVTEKGKDVELRCDPISGHTALYWYRQSLGQGLEFLIYFQGNSAPDKSGLPSDRFSAERTGGSVSTLTIQRTQQEDSAVYLCASSLTSGPYNEQFFGPGTRLTVL.

The chain joins TRBV24-1 to TRBJ2-5; TRBD1 aligns across 9 bases. The trim removed 6 bases at V and 1 base at J, leaving 8 bases unmatched. CDR1 and CDR2 from the germline V gene are KGHDR and SFDVKD. The CDR3 sequence is 16 residues long. CDR3 nucleotide sequence: TGTGCCACCAGTCCCCAATTACAGGGGGCCCAAGAGACCCAGTACTTC. Translation: CATSPQLQGAQETQYF.